The rows below give T cell receptor beta chains drawn from one sample of a study of blood T cell repertoires in COVID-19. Method: immunoSEQ multiplex PCR; TCRdb's copy keeps in-frame clones and lacks some. The repertoire includes fewer than 200,000 clones, over 70% of them detected once, and 3.6% sits in the top ten. The sample comprised PBMCs or T cells enriched from blood (not recorded which). All receptors derive from a woman in her forties or fifties in a cohort exposed to, infected with or recovered from COVID-19 (not recorded which). CDR3s include the opening cysteine and the closing phenylalanine or tryptophan. The order of the fields is D gene, J gene, clone size, V gene, CDR3 protein, CDR3 DNA. A D gene is named only where the DNA matches it firmly. Where a row states a size, it is once, few, many or the class of an expanded clone; other rows omit it.

>.|TRBJ1-5|once|TRBV24-1
CAAGGPVNQPQHF
TGTGCCGCCGGAGGCCCGGTTAATCAGCCCCAGCATTTT
>.|TRBJ1-2|.|TRBV30
CAWSPGADYGYTF
TGTGCCTGGAGTCCAGGGGCGGACTATGGCTACACCTTC
>TRBD2|TRBJ2-7|.|TRBV4-2
CASSQDLLAGALTSPYEQYF
TGTGCCAGCAGCCAAGATTTGCTAGCGGGGGCTCTCACGTCTCCCTACGAGCAGTACTTC
>TRBD2|TRBJ2-1|.|TRBV7-3
CASSLNPGLVDNEQFF
TGTGCCAGCAGCTTAAACCCGGGACTAGTCGACAATGAGCAGTTCTTC
>.|TRBJ2-5|.|TRBV28
CASIPVGLGTQYF
TGTGCCAGCATCCCAGTGGGGCTCGGGACCCAGTACTTC
>TRBD1|TRBJ2-1|.|TRBV7-8
CASSLEDRGQYNEQFF
TGTGCCAGCAGCTTAGAAGACAGGGGGCAGTACAATGAGCAGTTCTTC
>.|TRBJ1-1|.|TRBV7-2
CASSPMGRLNTEAFF
TGTGCCAGCAGCCCCATGGGGAGATTGAACACTGAAGCTTTCTTT
>TRBD1|TRBJ2-1|medium-sized|TRBV29-1
CSVEVWDSSYNEQFF
TGCAGCGTTGAGGTTTGGGACAGCTCCTACAATGAGCAGTTCTTC
>.|TRBJ2-3|.|TRBV7-3
CASSSNSLTGTDTQYF
TGTGCCAGCAGCTCTAACTCTCTTACTGGCACAGATACGCAGTATTTT
>TRBD1|TRBJ1-5|.|TRBV10-2
CASKKGQGVDQPQHF
TGCGCCAGCAAAAAGGGACAGGGAGTTGATCAGCCCCAGCATTTT
>.|TRBJ2-5|.|TRBV5-5
CASSWLGERQETQYF
TGTGCCAGCAGCTGGCTCGGAGAACGCCAAGAGACCCAGTACTTC
>TRBD1|TRBJ1-5|.|TRBV28
CASRITGVNNQPQHF
TGTGCCAGCAGGATAACAGGGGTGAACAATCAGCCCCAGCATTTT
>.|TRBJ1-4|once|TRBV19
CASSLRQTEKLFF
TGTGCCAGTAGTCTACGACAGACCGAAAAACTGTTTTTT
>TRBD1|TRBJ2-7|few|TRBV28
CASSSSGTGPYEQYF
TGTGCCAGCAGTTCATCCGGGACAGGGCCCTACGAGCAGTACTTC
>.|TRBJ1-2|.|TRBV15
CATSRDAVGGYTF
TGTGCCACCAGCAGAGATGCGGTTGGGGGCTACACCTTC
>.|TRBJ2-7|.|TRBV5-5
CASSFGGVTTYEQYF
TGTGCCAGCAGCTTCGGAGGAGTGACCACCTACGAGCAGTACTTC
>.|TRBJ1-5|.|TRBV28
CASNSQGGPQHF
TGTGCCAGCAATTCCCAAGGGGGTCCCCAGCATTTT
>.|TRBJ1-5|.|TRBV28
CASSLDGRRNQPQHF
TGTGCCAGTAGTTTAGATGGGCGTCGCAATCAGCCCCAGCATTTT
>TRBD1|TRBJ2-7|once|TRBV6-5
CASSYTGQGYEQYF
TGTGCCAGCAGTTATACGGGACAGGGCTACGAGCAGTACTTC
>TRBD1|TRBJ2-6|.|TRBV10-3
CAISINTGTGTSGANVLTF
TGTGCCATCAGTATAAATACCGGGACAGGGACCTCTGGGGCCAACGTCCTGACTTTC
>.|TRBJ1-2|.|TRBV21-1
CASSLFDRTMGYTF
TGTGCCAGCAGCCTTTTCGACAGGACCATGGGCTACACCTTC
>.|TRBJ1-2|.|TRBV28
CASSIKLGQPLYGYTF
TGTGCCAGCAGCATAAAATTAGGACAGCCTCTTTATGGCTACACCTTC
>TRBD2|TRBJ2-5|few|TRBV7-2
CASSPGTIQETQYF
TGTGCCAGCAGCCCAGGGACTATCCAAGAGACCCAGTACTTC
>.|TRBJ2-4|.|TRBV18
CASSGLRDMIKNIQYF
TGTGCCAGCTCGGGGCTTCGGGACATGATCAAAAACATTCAGTACTTC
>.|TRBJ2-1|.|TRBV5-1
CASSNEGGSYNEQFF
TGCGCCAGCAGCAACGAGGGCGGTTCCTACAATGAGCAGTTCTTC
>.|TRBJ2-5|.|TRBV28
CASSLYDGVETQYF
TGTGCCAGCAGTTTATACGACGGGGTAGAGACCCAGTACTTC
>.|TRBJ1-2|.|TRBV6-5
CASSYLMEGYGYTF
TGTGCCAGCAGTTACTTAATGGAGGGTTATGGCTACACCTTC
>.|TRBJ2-4|.|TRBV5-1
CASSSESINIQYF
TGCGCCAGCAGCTCCGAGTCGATAAACATTCAGTACTTC
>.|TRBJ2-2|.|TRBV10-1
CASSTGSNTGELFF
TGCGCCAGCAGTACAGGGTCGAACACCGGGGAGCTGTTTTTT
>.|TRBJ1-5|.|TRBV15
CATSQGSSNQPQHF
TGTGCCACCAGCCAGGGGTCAAGCAATCAGCCCCAGCATTTT
>.|TRBJ2-2|.|TRBV11-2
CASSLGPDRNTGELFF
TGTGCCAGCAGCTTAGGGCCGGACAGGAACACCGGGGAGCTGTTTTTT
>.|TRBJ2-5|once|TRBV7-6
CASSLSTGKEGETQYF
TGTGCCAGCAGTCTCTCAACAGGGAAAGAGGGAGAGACCCAGTACTTC
>TRBD1|TRBJ1-4|.|TRBV27
CASRRQQGAWEKLFF
TGTGCCAGCCGACGCCAACAGGGGGCCTGGGAAAAACTGTTTTTT
>TRBD1|TRBJ2-3|.|TRBV11-2
CASSPGQGVGTDTQYF
TGTGCCAGCAGCCCCGGACAGGGGGTGGGGACAGATACGCAGTATTTT
>TRBD1|TRBJ2-7|.|TRBV5-1
CASSSTGEYEQYF
TGCGCCAGCAGCTCAACAGGGGAGTACGAGCAGTACTTC
>.|TRBJ1-5|.|TRBV19
CASRSNREQPQHF
TGTGCCAGTAGATCAAACAGGGAGCAGCCCCAGCATTTT
>TRBD1|TRBJ2-1|.|TRBV10-3
CAISDRQGEDDEQFF
TGTGCCATCAGTGACCGACAGGGCGAGGACGATGAGCAGTTCTTC
>.|TRBJ2-5|.|TRBV25-1
CASSEYLGLDQETQYF
TGTGCCAGCAGTGAATATCTGGGCTTGGACCAAGAGACCCAGTACTTC
>TRBD2|TRBJ2-1|.|TRBV11-3
CASSLSAGGYNEQFF
TGTGCCAGCAGCTTATCAGCGGGAGGGTACAATGAGCAGTTCTTC
>TRBD2|TRBJ2-5|once|TRBV4-1
CASSQVNSGGTQETQYF
TGCGCCAGCAGCCAAGTTAATAGCGGGGGGACCCAAGAGACCCAGTACTTC
>.|TRBJ2-5|.|TRBV7-6
CASSLGRIRQETQYF
TGTGCCAGCAGCTTAGGGCGGATCCGGCAAGAGACCCAGTACTTC
>TRBD1|TRBJ2-7|.|TRBV7-6
CASSGSGQGAYEQYF
TGTGCCAGCAGCGGGAGTGGACAGGGGGCTTACGAGCAGTACTTC
>.|TRBJ2-7|.|TRBV5-4
CASSLKGGTNEQYF
TGTGCCAGCAGCTTAAAAGGGGGAACGAACGAGCAGTACTTC
>.|TRBJ2-7|.|TRBV4-3
CASSQVAGATYEQYF
TGCGCCAGCAGCCAAGTTGCGGGGGCTACCTACGAGCAGTACTTC
>.|TRBJ1-5|.|TRBV6-5
CASSPGQRNQPQHF
TGTGCCAGCAGTCCCGGACAGCGCAATCAGCCCCAGCATTTT
>.|TRBJ2-7|.|TRBV28
CASSRGSYEQYF
TGTGCCAGCAGCAGGGGATCCTACGAGCAGTACTTC
>.|TRBJ2-7|once|TRBV5-6
CASSAEAESYEQYF
TGTGCCAGCAGTGCGGAGGCAGAGTCCTACGAGCAGTACTTC
>.|TRBJ2-1|.|TRBV6-6
CASSSLVAGDQIFF
TGTGCCAGCAGTTCCCTAGTCGCGGGTGACCAGATTTTCTTC
>TRBD1|TRBJ2-3|.|TRBV29-1
CSARQGDTDTQYF
TGCAGCGCTAGACAGGGCGACACAGATACGCAGTATTTT
>.|TRBJ2-3|.|TRBV5-6
CASSLAARGADTQYF
TGTGCCAGCAGCTTGGCGGCTAGGGGCGCAGATACGCAGTATTTT
>.|TRBJ1-5|few|TRBV2
CASRNDPGLNQPQHF
TGTGCCAGCAGGAATGATCCAGGGCTCAATCAGCCCCAGCATTTT
>.|TRBJ2-7|.|TRBV11-2
CASSRSGGTVLGIYEQYF
TGTGCCAGCAGCCGATCCGGAGGGACAGTCCTAGGGATATACGAGCAGTACTTC
>.|TRBJ2-6|.|TRBV28
CASSSPLGLFSGANVLTF
TGTGCCAGCAGTTCCCCTCTTGGGCTTTTCTCTGGGGCCAACGTCCTGACTTTC